The source of this TCR beta chain is a study of CD8 T cells in ankylosing spondylitis. Study results and caveats: Blood from ankylosing spondylitis patients appeared to carry a characteristic roughly 8-variant TCR beta motif. CD8+ cells made up the disease-linked clones, which were relatively rare in peripheral blood.

Using quantitative 5'-RACE with molecular barcodes, the authors made TCR beta libraries. TCRdb processed the 5' RACE reads anew with MiXCR; each CDR3 protein has one entry. The sample lists fewer than 550,000 distinct CDR3 sequences; less than 6% were seen once. This clonotype was observed at least ten times. The antigen is unknown. This CDR3 is 14 amino acids long. V lost 4 bases and J lost 4, with 14 bases in between. The germline gives CDR1 MNHEY, CDR2 SMNVEV (reference sequence). Sample: blood, either unsorted or a sorted T cell fraction (not recorded which). V gene TRBV27 combines with J gene TRBJ2-7; D could derive from TRBD1 or TRBD2 (5 bases each). The sequence derives from a male donor with ankylosing spondylitis. In nucleotides, the CDR3 is TGTGCCAGCAGTTCCTCAGGGAGTGGGTACGAGCAGTACTTC. Its translation is CASSSSGSGYEQYF.